Following are 15 T cell receptor beta chains from one sample sequenced in a study of cytomegalovirus exposure and HLA in healthy donors. The PCR had 60 Vbeta and 13 Jbeta primers. Profiling relied on immunoSEQ multiplex PCR, and the TCRdb table lists in-frame clones only, not all of them. Counted here are approximately 67,000 clones, 65% to 70% occurring once; the ten biggest clones make up under 2.5%. Material for sequencing was PBMCs. The receptors originated from a woman aged 30 to 39 in good health and CMV-seronegative.

V is TRBV6-6 and J is TRBJ1-2; the D is unclear. Looked up from germline, CDR1 is MNHNY and CDR2 is SVGAGI (reference sequence). V lost 4 bases and J 3 bases, leaving 15 bases between the germline ends. This CDR3 contains 15 residues. CDR3: CASSSSDTLDYGYTF. As DNA, the CDR3 is TGTGCCAGCAGTTCCAGTGACACACTAGACTATGGCTACACCTTC.

The chain couples TRBV30 to TRBJ2-7, with TRBD1 matching 7 bases. The CDR3 is 13 amino acids. Germline values: CDR1 GTSNPN, CDR2 SVGIG (reference sequence). Unmatched junction bases numbered 11, after V lost 8 bases and J lost 4 bases. CDR3 DNA: TGTGCCGGTGCCTCCGGGACAGTGTACGAGCAGTACTTC. Translation gives CAGASGTVYEQYF. The whole variable domain, filled in from reference TRBV30 and TRBJ2-7, reads SQTIHQWPATLVQPVGSPLSLECTVEGTSNPNLYWYRQAAGRGLQLLFYSVGIGQISSEVPQNLSASRPQDRQFILSSKKLLLSDSGFYLCAGASGTVYEQYFGPGTRLTVT.

This rearrangement joins TRBV5-1 to TRBJ2-7; TRBD2 might be the D (7 bases). Germline values: CDR1 SGHRS, CDR2 YFSETQ. The V end was cut by 0 bases, the J end by 0 bases, with 10 bases between. This CDR3 contains 15 residues. This chain's CDR3 is CASSLAGGSSYEQYF. The CDR3 DNA follows: TGCGCCAGCAGCTTGGCGGGGGGCAGCTCCTACGAGCAGTACTTC.

V usage is TRBV29-1 and J usage is TRBJ1-1, with 7 positions matching TRBD1. Germline V gene lookup returns CDR1 SQVTM and CDR2 ANQGSEA. The CDR3 has 13 residues. Trimming at V came to 7 bases and at J to 4 bases, leaving 9 bases not matched to a gene. This chain's CDR3 is CSANTGVGTEAFF. The CDR3 DNA is TGCAGCGCTAATACAGGGGTAGGCACTGAAGCTTTCTTT.

This chain joins TRBV7-2 and TRBJ1-4, with TRBD1 matching over 9 bases. The trim removed 5 bases at V and 0 bases at J, leaving 1 base unmatched. The CDR3 covers 15 residues. From germline, CDR1 is SGHTA and CDR2 FQGNSA. The CDR3 region is CASSRDRATNEKLFF. The CDR3 DNA reads as TGTGCCAGCAGCAGGGACAGGGCAACTAATGAAAAACTGTTTTTT.

CDR3 nucleotides: TGCGCCAGCAGCTTGAGGCAGGGTATTTCCAAAAACATTCAGTACTTC. It encodes CASSLRQGISKNIQYF. This chain uses TRBV5-1 with TRBJ2-4; possible D gene TRBD1, 5 bases. Germline loops: CDR1 SGHRS, CDR2 YFSETQ. There are 16 residues in the CDR3. Trimming left V 1 base short and J 2 bases short, with 13 bases between.

The V gene is TRBV11-3, the J gene TRBJ2-7, with 8 bases lining up with TRBD1. J gave up 6 bases and V 2 bases, and 12 bases lay outside the gene matches. The CDR3 contains 16 residues. The germline V gene has CDR1 SGHNT and CDR2 YENEEA. CDR3 sequence reads: CASSLQGQAVPCEQYF. The CDR3 nucleotides read TGTGCCAGCAGCTTACAGGGACAGGCTGTTCCCTGCGAGCAGTACTTC.

The chain joins TRBV11-3 to TRBJ2-3, with TRBD1 identical over 8 bases. From germline, CDR1 is SGHNT and CDR2 YENEEA. The junction had 7 bases not matched to a gene; V was cut back by 5 bases and J by 0 bases. The length of the CDR3 is 16 residues. The CDR3 nucleotides are TGTGCCAGCAGCATGAGGGGACAGGCAAGCACAGATACGCAGTATTTT. Translating it yields CASSMRGQASTDTQYF.

This rearrangement joins TRBV4-1 to TRBJ2-1, with 11 nucleotides matching TRBD2. CDR3 length: 17 residues. The V and J ends lost 1 base and 0 bases, in that order; junction bases with no gene match: 2. CDR1 MGHRA and CDR2 YSYEKL come from the germline V gene. CDR3 sequence reads: CASSQVAGGGSYNEQFF. The DNA of the CDR3 is TGCGCCAGCAGCCAAGTAGCGGGGGGGGGCTCCTACAATGAGCAGTTCTTC.

The V gene is TRBV5-1, the J gene TRBJ1-6; possible D gene TRBD1, 5 bases. The CDR3 is 14 amino acids. Between the trimmed V and J ends, which lost 0 bases and 13 bases, there was a span of 14 bases. The V gene's germline CDR1 is SGHRS and CDR2 YFSETQ. DNA for the CDR3: TGCGCCAGCAGCTTGGGGGGCGGAGAATCTCCCCTCCACTTT. Translated: CASSLGGGESPLHF.

This clone was counted between two and nine times. The rearrangement joins TRBV6-1 to TRBJ2-7; perhaps TRBD1 as D (6 bases). Deletions cut 3 bases from V and 3 bases from J, with 9 bases between. Per germline, CDR1 MNHNS and CDR2 SASEGT. The CDR3 is 13 amino acids. The CDR3 is CASSDRGIYEQYF. The CDR3 coding sequence is TGTGCCAGCAGTGACAGGGGAATCTACGAGCAGTACTTC.

In its sample, this clone was seen a few times. This chain joins TRBV19 and TRBJ1-1; possible D gene TRBD1, 6 bases. Trimming removed 4 bases from V and 1 base from J, with 13 bases in between. Looked up from germline, CDR1 is LNHDA and CDR2 is SQIVND (reference sequence). The CDR3 length is 15 residues. CDR3 region: CASSTYQGSNTEAFF. The DNA of the CDR3 is TGTGCCAGTAGTACTTATCAGGGGTCGAACACTGAAGCTTTCTTT.

The chain is built from TRBV6-1 and TRBJ2-3; possibly TRBD2 for D (7 bases). Trimming cost V 6 bases and J 4 bases, with 11 bases left between them. CDR3 length: 13 amino acids. The V gene's germline CDR1 is MNHNS and CDR2 SASEGT. The DNA of the CDR3 is TGTGCCAGCAGGGTAGGGGGGGCAGATACGCAGTATTTT. It specifies CASRVGGADTQYF.

The chain combines TRBV5-6 with TRBJ2-3, with TRBD1 identical over 8 bases. Germline CDR1 and CDR2: SGHDT and YYEEEE. CDR3 length: 15 amino acids. The ends lost 1 base at V and 4 bases at J; junction bases unmatched: 5. The DNA of the CDR3 is TGTGCCAGCAGCTTGAAGTCAGGGGGCGCAGATACGCAGTATTTT. Its protein is CASSLKSGGADTQYF.

The rearrangement links TRBV11-3 to TRBJ1-4, with D hard to call. The CDR3 length is 16 residues. Germline V gene data show CDR1 as SGHNT and CDR2 as YENEEA. V lost 4 bases and J lost 0, with 12 bases in between. CDR3 in amino acids: CASSSPTAATNEKLFF. In DNA, the CDR3 is TGTGCCAGCAGCTCGCCCACAGCCGCAACTAATGAAAAACTGTTTTTT.